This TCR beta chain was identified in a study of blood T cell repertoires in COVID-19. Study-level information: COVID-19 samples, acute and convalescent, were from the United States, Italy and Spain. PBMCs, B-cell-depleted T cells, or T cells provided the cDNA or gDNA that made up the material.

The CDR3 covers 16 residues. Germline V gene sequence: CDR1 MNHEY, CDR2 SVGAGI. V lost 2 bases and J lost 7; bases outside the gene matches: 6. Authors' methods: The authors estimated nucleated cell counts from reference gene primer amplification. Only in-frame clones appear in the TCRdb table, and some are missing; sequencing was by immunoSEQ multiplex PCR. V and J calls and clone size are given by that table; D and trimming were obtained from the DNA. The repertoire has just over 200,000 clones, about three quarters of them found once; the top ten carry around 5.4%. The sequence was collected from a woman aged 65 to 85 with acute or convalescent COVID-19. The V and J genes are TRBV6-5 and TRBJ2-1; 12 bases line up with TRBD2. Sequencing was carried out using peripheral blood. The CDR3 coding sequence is TGTGCCAGCAGTTACCTGACTAGCGGGAGAAGGAATGAGCAGTTCTTC. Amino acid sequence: CASSYLTSGRRNEQFF.